This is a list of T cell receptor beta chains from one sample in a study of blood T cell repertoires in COVID-19. Sequencing was performed with immunoSEQ multiplex PCR; in TCRdb, only in-frame clones are kept and a portion is missing. The sample contains about 380,000 clones, approximately 90% of which appear only once. Sequenced input: PBMCs or T cells enriched from blood (not recorded which). The origin of the receptors is a woman aged 18-30 years who had recovered from COVID-19. Both conserved end residues are part of each CDR3. The order of the fields is CDR3 DNA, CDR3 protein, clone size, CDR3 length, D gene, J gene, V gene. The D gene is left open where the match is weak. Size is omitted from some rows. Given values are once, few, many or a class for expanded clones.

TGTGCCAGCAGCAGGGGGCGCGAGCAGTACTTC | CASSRGREQYF | - | 11 | TRBD1 | TRBJ2-7 | TRBV6-5
TGTGCCAGCAGACCTCCTAGATTAGCGGGGGGGGACGAGCAGTACTTC | CASRPPRLAGGDEQYF | - | 16 | TRBD2 | TRBJ2-7 | TRBV28
TGCACCAGCAGCCAAGATAAACAGGGTTATAGCTCCTATAATTCACCCCTCCACTTT | CTSSQDKQGYSSYNSPLHF | - | 19 | - | TRBJ1-6 | TRBV1
TGTGCCAGCAGTTTATTGACAGGGACCAATACTGAAGCTTTCTTT | CASSLLTGTNTEAFF | - | 15 | TRBD1 | TRBJ1-1 | TRBV28
TGTGCCAGCACCCGGTCTGGTTCACCCCTCCACTTT | CASTRSGSPLHF | - | 12 | - | TRBJ1-6 | TRBV6-5
TGTGCCAGCAGCGCCTTGCTTGCGGGGACTGAAGCTTTCTTT | CASSALLAGTEAFF | - | 14 | - | TRBJ1-1 | TRBV2
TGTGCTAGTGGTTTTGGAGGCCTGGTCTATGGCTACACCTTC | CASGFGGLVYGYTF | once | 14 | - | TRBJ1-2 | TRBV12-5
TGTGCCAGCAGCCCACTGATACCGGGACAGGGGTTCCCTAATGAGCAGTTCTTC | CASSPLIPGQGFPNEQFF | - | 18 | TRBD1 | TRBJ2-1 | TRBV7-8
TGTGCCACCAGTGATCGGCAGGGCCACTATGGCTACACCTTC | CATSDRQGHYGYTF | - | 14 | - | TRBJ1-2 | TRBV24-1
TGTGCCAGCAGGCCTGGCATTGCAACTAATGAAAAACTGTTTTTT | CASRPGIATNEKLFF | many | 15 | - | TRBJ1-4 | TRBV7-6
TGCGCCAGCAGCCAAGATTGGCAGGGACATACCCACTTTGGCTACACCTTC | CASSQDWQGHTHFGYTF | - | 17 | - | TRBJ1-2 | TRBV4-3
TGTGCCAGTAGAGGGGACACCTACAATGAGCAGTTCTTC | CASRGDTYNEQFF | few | 13 | - | TRBJ2-1 | TRBV19
TGCAGCGTTGCTGAGACAGGGGGTCCCTACAATGAGCAGTTCTTC | CSVAETGGPYNEQFF | - | 15 | TRBD1 | TRBJ2-1 | TRBV29-1
TGTGCCACCTCTTGGGGCGTTCGGAACACTGAAGCTTTCTTT | CATSWGVRNTEAFF | - | 14 | - | TRBJ1-1 | TRBV6-5
TGTGCCAGCAGCTTGGGTCCCGCCGCAGGGAGCGGGGATGAAAAACTGTTTTTT | CASSLGPAAGSGDEKLFF | - | 18 | - | TRBJ1-4 | TRBV5-4
TGTGCCAGCGGGGGGCGAGAGACCCAGTACTTC | CASGGRETQYF | - | 11 | - | TRBJ2-5 | TRBV19
TGCAGTGCTAGTGATAATAACAGGGGTAACTATGGCTACACCTTC | CSASDNNRGNYGYTF | - | 15 | TRBD1 | TRBJ1-2 | TRBV20-1
TGTGCCATCAGGGCCGGACTAGCTGGCGAGCAGTACTTC | CAIRAGLAGEQYF | - | 13 | TRBD2 | TRBJ2-7 | TRBV10-3
TGTGCCAGCAGTTCCCACGGAGGGAGGAACACTGAAGCTTTCTTT | CASSSHGGRNTEAFF | once | 15 | - | TRBJ1-1 | TRBV6-5
TGTGCCAGCAGCTTGCGAGGGCCATCGGGGAACACTGAAGCTTTCTTT | CASSLRGPSGNTEAFF | - | 16 | - | TRBJ1-1 | TRBV5-8
TGCAGCGTTGAAGGTGGGACAGGGCGGTGGAATGAGCAGTTCTTC | CSVEGGTGRWNEQFF | - | 15 | TRBD1 | TRBJ2-1 | TRBV29-1
TGTGCCAGCAGCTCAAATACTGACAGCGACAATCAGCCCCAGCATTTT | CASSSNTDSDNQPQHF | - | 16 | - | TRBJ1-5 | TRBV7-2
TGTGCCAGCAGCGTGAGGGACAGGTACTCTGGAAACACCATATATTTT | CASSVRDRYSGNTIYF | - | 16 | TRBD1 | TRBJ1-3 | TRBV9
TGTGCCAGCAGCTTAGAACAGGGGGCCCTTGGCGAGCAGTACTTC | CASSLEQGALGEQYF | once | 15 | TRBD1 | TRBJ2-7 | TRBV7-9